The 10 T cell receptor beta chains below were found in one sample sequenced in a study of blood T cell repertoires in COVID-19. Repertoires were generated with immunoSEQ multiplex PCR, while TCRdb's copy carries only in-frame clones and drops some. The data hold more than 95,000 clones, with approximately 90% observed a single time. Sequencing used peripheral blood. These receptors all stem from a woman of 80 years or more with acute or convalescent COVID-19.

V is TRBV28 and J is TRBJ1-3, with unresolved D. This CDR3 is 15 amino acids long. Germline V gene lookup returns CDR1 MDHEN and CDR2 SYDVKM. The V and J ends lost 7 bases and 3 bases respectively, with 16 bases between them. The CDR3 protein is CASTPEEGFGNTIYF. The CDR3 coding sequence is TGTGCCAGCACCCCTGAAGAGGGATTTGGAAACACCATATATTTT. The variable domain in full, completed from reference TRBV28 and TRBJ1-3, reads DVKVTQSSRYLVKRTGEKVFLECVQDMDHENMFWYRQDPGLGLRLIYFSYDVKMKEKGDIPEGYSVSREKKERFSLILESASTNQTSMYLCASTPEEGFGNTIYFGEGSWLTVV.

Written as DNA, the CDR3 is TGTGCCAGCAGACCAGGGGTAGGGACTGAAGCTTTCTTT. Translation: CASRPGVGTEAFF. This chain uses TRBV5-4 with TRBJ1-1; a weak D match, TRBD1 (6 bases). Between the trimmed V and J ends, which lost 5 bases and 5 bases, there was a span of 13 bases. Germline V gene data show CDR1 as SGHNT and CDR2 as YYREEE (reference sequence). The CDR3 is 13 residues long.

This clone showed up just once. The V and J genes are TRBV6-5 and TRBJ1-5, with 8 positions matching TRBD1. Germline CDR1 and CDR2: MNHEY and SVGAGI. This CDR3 contains 16 residues. Trimming took 1 base from V and 4 from J; bases not matched to a gene: 6. The CDR3: CASSYFETGGNQPQHF. CDR3 sequence (DNA): TGTGCCAGCAGTTACTTCGAAACAGGGGGAAATCAGCCCCAGCATTTT.

The rearrangement uses TRBV3-1 (or the pseudogene TRBV3-2) and TRBJ2-7; 8 bases map to TRBD1. CDR1 LGHDT and CDR2 YNNKEL come from the germline V gene (reference sequence). This CDR3 contains 14 residues. The trim removed 3 bases at V and 4 bases at J, leaving 5 bases unmatched. CDR3 loop: CASSQWDRLYEQYF. The CDR3 region has the DNA TGTGCCAGCAGCCAGTGGGACAGGCTGTACGAGCAGTACTTC.

The V and J genes are TRBV5-5 and TRBJ2-2; maybe TRBD1 (6 bases). Germline V lookup: CDR1 SGHKS, CDR2 YYEKEE (reference sequence). The V end lost 5 bases, the J end lost 2 bases, and 13 bases lay between the germline ends. The CDR3 runs 15 residues. The CDR3 DNA sequence: TGTGCCAGCAGTGGAAGGACAGTAAACACCGGGGAGCTGTTTTTT. Its protein is CASSGRTVNTGELFF. The whole variable domain, remainder taken from reference TRBV5-5 and TRBJ2-2, is DAGVTQSPTHLIKTRGQQVTLRCSPISGHKSVSWYQQVLGQGPQFIFQYYEKEERGRGNFPDRFSARQFPNYSSELNVNALLLGDSALYLCASSGRTVNTGELFFGEGSRLTVL.

The V call is TRBV6-5, the J call TRBJ2-1; D gene unclear. Germline values: CDR1 MNHEY, CDR2 SVGAGI. The CDR3 runs 15 residues. V was cut by 2 bases and J by 0 bases, with 8 bases left in between. The CDR3 is CASSYEQSSYNEQFF. The CDR3 DNA reads TGTGCCAGCAGTTACGAGCAAAGCTCCTACAATGAGCAGTTCTTC.

The CDR3 protein is CASSLGGSFNNEQFF. The CDR3 region has the DNA TGTGCCAGCAGTTTAGGAGGGTCGTTCAACAATGAGCAGTTCTTC. The chain links TRBV28 to TRBJ2-1, with D perhaps TRBD2 (6 bases). V was shortened by 2 bases and J by 5 bases, with 13 bases between the two germline ends. Germline CDR1 reads MDHEN; CDR2 reads SYDVKM. The CDR3 spans 15 residues.

The V gene is TRBV28, the J gene TRBJ2-2; D is unresolved. The CDR3 runs to 14 residues. In germline, CDR1 is MDHEN, CDR2 SYDVKM. V was cut by 3 bases and J by 7 bases, with 12 bases left in between. The CDR3 nucleotides are TGTGCCAGCAGTTTTCCGATGGGCTACGGGGAGCTGTTTTTT. As protein: CASSFPMGYGELFF.

The rearrangement joins TRBV6-1 to TRBJ2-3; 10 bases line up with TRBD2. Germline V gives CDR1 MNHNS, CDR2 SASEGT. Trimming took 2 bases from V and 5 from J; bases not matched to a gene: 7. The CDR3 consists of 16 residues. Written as DNA, the CDR3 is TGTGCCAGCAGTGAACTCATAGCGGGAGGAATAGATACGCAGTATTTT. Translating gives CASSELIAGGIDTQYF.

This clone has just one count. The V call is TRBV3-1 (or the pseudogene TRBV3-2), the J call TRBJ2-1; D perhaps matches TRBD2 (5 bases). The CDR3 length is 12 residues. From germline, CDR1 is LGHDT and CDR2 YNNKEL (reference sequence). The V gene lost 6 bases and the J gene lost 8 bases, with 11 bases spanning the gap. The CDR3 loop reads CASRGLRDEQFF. CDR3 DNA sequence: TGTGCCAGCAGAGGACTGAGGGATGAGCAGTTCTTC.